This T cell receptor beta chain was recovered during a study of graft-versus-host responses after intestinal transplantation. Study-wide results and caveats: Early post-transplant declines in HvG were associated with peak levels of circulating GvH clones. Some GvH clones appeared in ileal mucosa or blood before recipient bone marrow.

TCRdb's table, derived via immunoSEQ multiplex PCR, lists solely in-frame clones and lacks some. The table shows approximately 75,000 clones, with 90% occurring only once. CDR1 and CDR2 from the germline V gene are SQVTM and ANQGSEA. This CDR3 is 15 amino acids long. Comment on this clone: The antigen is undetermined. One junction end disagrees with the germline gene, perhaps due to a read error.

Sequences were derived from unstimulated CD8+ T cells sorted from spleen or lymph node cells, sampled before transplant. The receptor was isolated from a human donor who was the organ donor for an intestinal transplant. The chain links TRBV29-1 to TRBJ1-5, with TRBD1 as a possible D gene (5 bases). CDR3 nucleotides: TGCAGCGTTAAAGAGACAGAGAATAGCAATCAGCCCCAGCATTTT. Encoded protein: CSVKETENSNQPQHF.